This T cell receptor (beta chain) stems from a study of blood T cell repertoires in COVID-19. Study information: Sources were T cells, B-cell-depleted T cells, or PBMCs; the material itself was cDNA or gDNA.

Method: immunoSEQ multiplex PCR; TCRdb's copy keeps in-frame clones and lacks some. Here the sample spans 100,000 or so clones, roughly 80% being singletons. V lost 6 bases and J lost 3, with 17 bases in between. Germline CDR1 MNHEY, CDR2 SMNVEV (reference sequence). This CDR3 comprises 16 residues. The receptor comes from an older woman with acute or convalescent COVID-19. Source material: peripheral blood. The gene calls are TRBV27 and TRBJ2-2; D may be TRBD1 (6 bases). The CDR3 DNA follows: TGTGCCAGCAGGGTAACAGGGAATCCCTACACCGGGGAGCTGTTTTTT. Protein product: CASRVTGNPYTGELFF.